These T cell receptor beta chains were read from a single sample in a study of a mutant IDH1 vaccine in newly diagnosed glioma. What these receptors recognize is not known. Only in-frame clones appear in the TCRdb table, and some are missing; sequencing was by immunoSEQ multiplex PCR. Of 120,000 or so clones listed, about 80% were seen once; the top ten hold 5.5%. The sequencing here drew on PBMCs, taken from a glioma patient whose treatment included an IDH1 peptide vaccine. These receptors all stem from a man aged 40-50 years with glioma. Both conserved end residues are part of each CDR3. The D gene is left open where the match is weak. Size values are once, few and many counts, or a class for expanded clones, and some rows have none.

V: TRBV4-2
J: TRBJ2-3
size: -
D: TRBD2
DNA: TGTGCCAGCAGCCAAGGGACTAGCGGGAGGGCCCTGGGGCAGTATTTT
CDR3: CASSQGTSGRALGQYF

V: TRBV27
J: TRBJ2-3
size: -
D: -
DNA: TGTGCCAGCCGGCGAGGCGGAGATACGCAGTATTTT
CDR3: CASRRGGDTQYF

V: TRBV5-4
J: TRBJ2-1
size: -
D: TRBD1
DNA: TGTGCCAGCAGCTTGGTCAGACAGGGCAATGAGCAGTTCTTC
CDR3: CASSLVRQGNEQFF

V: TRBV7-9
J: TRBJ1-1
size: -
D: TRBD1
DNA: TGTGCCAGCAGCTTGGACAGGGGGTCTGAAGCTTTCTTT
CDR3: CASSLDRGSEAFF

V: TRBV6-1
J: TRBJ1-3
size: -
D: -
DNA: TGTGCCAGCAGTGAAAGGGGGGGAAGAAACACCATATATTTT
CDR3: CASSERGGRNTIYF

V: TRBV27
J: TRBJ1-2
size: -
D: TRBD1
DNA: TGTGCCAGCAGTTTGCGACCCGGCCAGGGGGCCCACTATGGCTACACCTTC
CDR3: CASSLRPGQGAHYGYTF

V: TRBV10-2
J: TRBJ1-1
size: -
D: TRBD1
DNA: TGCGCCAGCAGGGGGGACAGTGTGGAAGCTTTCTTT
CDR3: CASRGDSVEAFF

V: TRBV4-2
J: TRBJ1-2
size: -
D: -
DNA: TGTGCCAGCAGCCAAGCGGAGTCAGGCTATGGCTACACCTTC
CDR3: CASSQAESGYGYTF

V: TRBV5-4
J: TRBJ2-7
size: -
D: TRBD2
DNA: TGTGCCAGCAGCTTGGCACCTAGCGGGTACTCCTACGAGCAGTACTTC
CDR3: CASSLAPSGYSYEQYF

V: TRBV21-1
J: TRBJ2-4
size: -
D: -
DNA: TGTGCCAGCAGCAACTTCCGTCATTTAGCCAAAAACATTCAGTACTTC
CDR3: CASSNFRHLAKNIQYF

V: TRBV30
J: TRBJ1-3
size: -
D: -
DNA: TGTGCCTGGAGTGTACCCGGGTATGGAAACACCATATATTTT
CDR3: CAWSVPGYGNTIYF

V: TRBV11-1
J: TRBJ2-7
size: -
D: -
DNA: TGTGCCAGCAGCCTCTCCCCCCGGGGCGAGCAGTACTTC
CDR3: CASSLSPRGEQYF

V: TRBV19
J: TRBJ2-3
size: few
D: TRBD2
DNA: TGTGCCAGTAAGGCGGGAGTCCCAGATACGCAGTATTTT
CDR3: CASKAGVPDTQYF

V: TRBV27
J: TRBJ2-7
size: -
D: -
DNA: TGTGCCAGCAGTTTGGCCCTAAACTACGAGCAGCGATACTTC
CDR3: CASSLALNYEQRYF

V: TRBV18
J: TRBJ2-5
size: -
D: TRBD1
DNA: TGTGCCAGCTCACGGTCCGGGACAGGGGGTGAGACCCAGTACTTC
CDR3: CASSRSGTGGETQYF

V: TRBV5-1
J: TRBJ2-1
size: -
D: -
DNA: TGCGCCAGCAGCTTGGTACAGGGTTGGAATGAGCAGTTCTTC
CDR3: CASSLVQGWNEQFF

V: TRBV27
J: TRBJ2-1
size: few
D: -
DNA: TGTGCCAGCAGTTTAGGGGGAGCTTACAATGAGCAGTTCTTC
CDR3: CASSLGGAYNEQFF

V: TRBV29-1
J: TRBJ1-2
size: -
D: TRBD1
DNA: TGCAGCGTTGAACCGGGACAGGGAATTGGCTACACCTTC
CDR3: CSVEPGQGIGYTF

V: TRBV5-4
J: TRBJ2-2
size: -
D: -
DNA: TGTGCCAGCAGCGTCGATACCGGGGAGCTGTTTTTT
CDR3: CASSVDTGELFF

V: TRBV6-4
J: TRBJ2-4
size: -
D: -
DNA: TGTGCCAGCAGTGCGTTTGGTCAAAACAACATTCAGTACTTC
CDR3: CASSAFGQNNIQYF

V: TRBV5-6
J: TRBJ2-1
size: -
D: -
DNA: TGTGCCAGCAGCCCTGGACCAAATTCCTACAATGAGCAGTTCTTC
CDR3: CASSPGPNSYNEQFF

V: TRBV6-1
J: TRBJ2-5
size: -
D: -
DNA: TGTGCCAGCAGTCCCGGAGGGGGCGGCCAGTACTTC
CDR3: CASSPGGGGQYF